A selection of T cell receptor beta chains follows, all from one sample in a study of T cells after yellow fever vaccination. TCRdb redid the calling of the 5' RACE reads with MiXCR, one entry per CDR3 protein. The data show some 350,000 distinct CDR3 sequences, with approximately 10% seen just once and roughly 18% held by the top ten. The source was PBMCs, collected on the day of the first yellow fever vaccination. Receptors originate from a man in his late teens or twenties who received the YFV17D yellow fever vaccine. Both conserved end residues are part of each CDR3. The order of the fields is CDR3 DNA, CDR3 protein, J gene, clone size, D gene, V gene. The D gene is left open where the match is weak. Not all rows give a size; the values are once, few, many and, for expanded clones, a class.

cdr3_nt: TGTGCCAGCAGTTACAGCTGGCGGGGAGCCCGTGGGGAGACCCAGTACTTC; cdr3_aa: CASSYSWRGARGETQYF; j_call: TRBJ2-5; clone_size: -; d_call: -; v_call: TRBV6-5
cdr3_nt: TGTGCCAGCTCACCAACAAAGAGCTCCTACGAGCAGTACTTC; cdr3_aa: CASSPTKSSYEQYF; j_call: TRBJ2-7; clone_size: few; d_call: -; v_call: TRBV18
cdr3_nt: TGTGCCAGCAGGGGTAAGGGAACCATGAACACTGAAGCTTTCTTT; cdr3_aa: CASRGKGTMNTEAFF; j_call: TRBJ1-1; clone_size: few; d_call: -; v_call: TRBV3-1
cdr3_nt: TGTGCCAGCAGCTTCCCGGCCGGACCTAATGAGCAGTTCTTC; cdr3_aa: CASSFPAGPNEQFF; j_call: TRBJ2-1; clone_size: many; d_call: -; v_call: TRBV5-6
cdr3_nt: TGCAGCGTTGGGGTGGCTAGCACAGATACGCAGTATTTT; cdr3_aa: CSVGVASTDTQYF; j_call: TRBJ2-3; clone_size: -; d_call: -; v_call: TRBV29-1
cdr3_nt: TGTGCCAGCACTAATACCCGGGGAGGGTCCAGCAATGAGCAGTTCTTC; cdr3_aa: CASTNTRGGSSNEQFF; j_call: TRBJ2-1; clone_size: -; d_call: TRBD2; v_call: TRBV6-2/TRBV6-3
cdr3_nt: TGCGCCAGCAGCCAAGTGAAGCACGAGACCCAGTACTTC; cdr3_aa: CASSQVKHETQYF; j_call: TRBJ2-5; clone_size: few; d_call: -; v_call: TRBV4-1
cdr3_nt: TGTGCCAGCAGCCCCAAGGGACAGGGATACTACAATGAGCAGTTCTTC; cdr3_aa: CASSPKGQGYYNEQFF; j_call: TRBJ2-1; clone_size: few; d_call: TRBD1; v_call: TRBV7-2
cdr3_nt: TGCAGCGTTGGCGAGGGTTACAACTATGGCTACACCTTC; cdr3_aa: CSVGEGYNYGYTF; j_call: TRBJ1-2; clone_size: few; d_call: -; v_call: TRBV29-1
cdr3_nt: TGCGCCAGCAGAAACCTTGCGGGTGAGCAGTTCTTC; cdr3_aa: CASRNLAGEQFF; j_call: TRBJ2-1; clone_size: few; d_call: -; v_call: TRBV5-1
cdr3_nt: TGTGCCACCAGCAGTGGGGCAACTAATGAAAAACTGTTTTTT; cdr3_aa: CATSSGATNEKLFF; j_call: TRBJ1-4; clone_size: -; d_call: -; v_call: TRBV15
cdr3_nt: TGTGCCAGCAGCGCGGGACAGGGGAATGAAAAACTGTTTTTT; cdr3_aa: CASSAGQGNEKLFF; j_call: TRBJ1-4; clone_size: -; d_call: TRBD1; v_call: TRBV7-9
cdr3_nt: TGCAGTGCTAGAGATCGGACTAGCGCCCAGGAGACCCAGTACTTC; cdr3_aa: CSARDRTSAQETQYF; j_call: TRBJ2-5; clone_size: -; d_call: TRBD2; v_call: TRBV20-1
cdr3_nt: TGTGCCAGCTCCTACACGGATAATTCACCCCTCCACTTT; cdr3_aa: CASSYTDNSPLHF; j_call: TRBJ1-6; clone_size: few; d_call: -; v_call: TRBV25-1
cdr3_nt: TGTGCCAGCAGCCGAGAACTAGTCCCCGGGGAGCTGTTTTTT; cdr3_aa: CASSRELVPGELFF; j_call: TRBJ2-2; clone_size: -; d_call: -; v_call: TRBV3-1
cdr3_nt: TGTGCCACCCTTGGGCTAGGGGGTAAGGGCAACACTGAAGCTTTCTTT; cdr3_aa: CATLGLGGKGNTEAFF; j_call: TRBJ1-1; clone_size: -; d_call: -; v_call: TRBV6-1
cdr3_nt: TGTGCCAGCAGCTTAGACCCGGGCTGGGAGCAGTACTTC; cdr3_aa: CASSLDPGWEQYF; j_call: TRBJ2-7; clone_size: -; d_call: -; v_call: TRBV7-9
cdr3_nt: TGCGCCAGCAGGTCTTCAGGGCCTCACTTCACTGAAGCTTTCTTT; cdr3_aa: CASRSSGPHFTEAFF; j_call: TRBJ1-1; clone_size: -; d_call: -; v_call: TRBV5-1
cdr3_nt: TGTGCCTGGAGCCGGGTGTCCTACGAGCAGTACTTC; cdr3_aa: CAWSRVSYEQYF; j_call: TRBJ2-7; clone_size: -; d_call: -; v_call: TRBV30
cdr3_nt: TGTGCCAGCACCCGAGGAATGAACACTGAAGCTTTCTTT; cdr3_aa: CASTRGMNTEAFF; j_call: TRBJ1-1; clone_size: -; d_call: -; v_call: TRBV7-2
cdr3_nt: TGTGCCAGCAGCATCGACCTAACAGATACGCAGTATTTT; cdr3_aa: CASSIDLTDTQYF; j_call: TRBJ2-3; clone_size: -; d_call: -; v_call: TRBV5-5
cdr3_nt: TGTGCCAGCACGATAGGAATAGACTACTACGAGCAGTACTTC; cdr3_aa: CASTIGIDYYEQYF; j_call: TRBJ2-7; clone_size: -; d_call: -; v_call: TRBV5-4
cdr3_nt: TGTGCCAGCAGGTATCCGGGCGGCGGGGAGCTGTTTTTT; cdr3_aa: CASRYPGGGELFF; j_call: TRBJ2-2; clone_size: few; d_call: -; v_call: TRBV6-5
cdr3_nt: TGTGCCAGCAGCGTAGAGGGGAATACAGCTGAAAAACTGTTTTTT; cdr3_aa: CASSVEGNTAEKLFF; j_call: TRBJ1-4; clone_size: -; d_call: -; v_call: TRBV9
cdr3_nt: TGTGCCAGCAGCTCTCCGACGGGGGGGATCACAGATACGCAGTATTTT; cdr3_aa: CASSSPTGGITDTQYF; j_call: TRBJ2-3; clone_size: -; d_call: TRBD2; v_call: TRBV13
cdr3_nt: TGTGCCAGCAGTCACAGGGCTAATGAGCAGTTCTTC; cdr3_aa: CASSHRANEQFF; j_call: TRBJ2-1; clone_size: -; d_call: -; v_call: TRBV6-2/TRBV6-3
cdr3_nt: TGTGCCAGCAGCTTGGGAGGGGTAGGGGGAAAAACCGGGGAGCTGTTTTTT; cdr3_aa: CASSLGGVGGKTGELFF; j_call: TRBJ2-2; clone_size: -; d_call: -; v_call: TRBV5-4
cdr3_nt: TGTGCCACCAGACTAGCGGGGGGAACAATTGAGCAGTTCTTC; cdr3_aa: CATRLAGGTIEQFF; j_call: TRBJ2-1; clone_size: few; d_call: TRBD2; v_call: TRBV2
cdr3_nt: TGTGCCAGCAGCTTAGAGGGGATAGGAAATTCACCCCTCCACTTT; cdr3_aa: CASSLEGIGNSPLHF; j_call: TRBJ1-6; clone_size: -; d_call: -; v_call: TRBV7-8
cdr3_nt: TGCGCCAGCAGCTTGGCCGAGGGGGGGATCCAAGAGACCCAGTACTTC; cdr3_aa: CASSLAEGGIQETQYF; j_call: TRBJ2-5; clone_size: many; d_call: -; v_call: TRBV5-1
cdr3_nt: TGTGCCAGCAGCTCTGGGTTAGCGGGGGGGAACCCCAGGCAGTTCTTC; cdr3_aa: CASSSGLAGGNPRQFF; j_call: TRBJ2-1; clone_size: few; d_call: TRBD2; v_call: TRBV12-3/TRBV12-4
cdr3_nt: TGTGCCAGCAGCGCAAGGACAGGGCGAGCTTTCTTT; cdr3_aa: CASSARTGRAFF; j_call: TRBJ1-1; clone_size: -; d_call: TRBD1; v_call: TRBV5-4
cdr3_nt: TGTGCCAGCAGTTACCCGCAGGACTATGGCTACACCTTC; cdr3_aa: CASSYPQDYGYTF; j_call: TRBJ1-2; clone_size: -; d_call: -; v_call: TRBV6-6
cdr3_nt: TGCGCCAGCAGCCAAGACCCAGGGACATGGGAGCAGTTCTTC; cdr3_aa: CASSQDPGTWEQFF; j_call: TRBJ2-1; clone_size: -; d_call: -; v_call: TRBV4-1
cdr3_nt: TGCGCCAGCAGCCAAGGGTCAGGAGGGGGCACCATTACCTACGAGCAGTACTTC; cdr3_aa: CASSQGSGGGTITYEQYF; j_call: TRBJ2-7; clone_size: -; d_call: -; v_call: TRBV4-1
cdr3_nt: TGCGCCAGCAGCTTAGGTCTAGCGGGGGGCCGGTACAATGAGCAGTTCTTC; cdr3_aa: CASSLGLAGGRYNEQFF; j_call: TRBJ2-1; clone_size: -; d_call: TRBD2; v_call: TRBV5-1